The entry below gives a single T cell receptor (beta chain) sequence along with its context. Its antigen remains unknown. The record originates from a study of T cell responses to AZD1222 COVID-19 vaccine. Clones were read by immunoSEQ multiplex PCR, and TCRdb kept only the in-frame ones, dropping some. The sample holds approximately 100,000 clones, about 90% seen once. Overall study results and limits: Donors were mostly white British, more females; clonal diversity possibly underestimated.

The V gene's germline CDR1 is SGHRS and CDR2 YFSETQ. The J segment lost 4 bases and the V segment lost 3 bases, leaving 11 bases of the junction unmatched. The CDR3 extends over 17 amino acids. The receptor was isolated from an adult in good health. The sample in question was peripheral blood, obtained on day 0 of AZD1222 vaccination. V gene TRBV5-1 combines with J gene TRBJ2-5; 11 bases are a match to TRBD2. CDR3 DNA: TGCGCCAGCAGCTACCTCGGAGGTAGCGGGAGGGGAGAGACCCAGTACTTC. Translated, it gives CASSYLGGSGRGETQYF.